This T cell receptor beta chain comes out of a study of blood T cell repertoires in COVID-19. V lost 4 bases and J 0 bases, leaving 12 bases between the germline ends. The CDR3 is 16 residues long. CDR1 is SGHAT and CDR2 is FQDESV in the germline V gene (reference sequence). Only in-frame clones appear in the TCRdb table, and some are missing; sequencing was by immunoSEQ multiplex PCR. The table includes roughly 140,000 clones, 75% to 85% detected once. This sequence joins TRBV11-1 and TRBJ2-2; a weak D match, TRBD2 (7 bases). Input material: peripheral blood. The TCR originated in a woman between 45 and 65 years old in a cohort sampled during active or convalescent COVID-19. CDR3 sequence (DNA): TGTGCCAGCAGCTCAGGCGGGGGCACGAACACCGGGGAGCTGTTTTTT. It yields the protein CASSSGGGTNTGELFF.